This T cell receptor beta chain was recovered during a study of shared clonotypes between healthy human individuals (dated by TCRdb to about 2020). A note on the overall study: The cohort comprised a couple of women and three men aged 18 to 49 years. For each donor, CD4 naive and CD4 memory were each given three plates, CD8 naive was given two plates, and CD8 memory was given one plate. Each donor's leukapheresis produced roughly between about 0.9 and 9.5 billion PBMCs. The study deeply sequenced blood TCR repertoires of five healthy adults to estimate repertoire size and the extent of clonotype sharing between individuals. To increase sequencing depth and limit assay-specific biases, different laboratories used diverse techniques to prepare libraries and sequence TCR repertoires.

Worth noting for this clone: Its target antigen remains unknown. No base quality information exists; no much larger clone differs at one position.

Overall results and qualifications from the work: Even with the large sequencing depth, rarefaction of the sorted-subset datasets indicated that sequencing was incomplete. Naive subsets generally had larger estimated clonotype richness than memory subsets did. Higher generation probabilities were observed for clonotypes shared by all four sorted-subset donors than for non-shared clonotypes. Because the study included a small number of donors, the genetic and exposure-history diversity represented was limited. Sharing across a handful of donors was observed for approximately 5% of naive CD4, 3% to 4% of naive CD8, over 2% of memory CD4, and around 0.42% of memory CD8 clonotypes. Based on pairwise subsampling, the degree of clonotype sharing among donors was expected to be affected by sequencing depth. Sampling was restricted to blood, and TCR repertoires in tissue are likely to differ from TCR repertoires in blood.

Using the deep immunoSEQ assay, multiplex PCR amplified TCR CDR3 regions from genomic DNA. Extracted genomic DNA from each cell subset was spread evenly across all wells of several immunoSEQ 96-well plates, with each plate serving as a replicate. For sorted subsets, approximately 200 ng of genomic DNA, equivalent to 25,000 to 35,000 T cell genomes, went into each replicate PCR. Purified libraries were quantified with a Qubit 3.0 fluorometer, sized on a Bioanalyzer 2100, and re-quantified with the KAPA Library Quantification kit. Each immunoSEQ 96-well plate was sequenced on its own single-read 150-cycle Illumina NextSeq 550 flow cell. The study's own analysis went as follows. Because the immunoSEQ output held only junctional sequences and lacked quality scores, the filtering could not match the filtering applied to full-length reads. To assign V/J genes and CDR3, sequences were annotated against IMGT germline references using PyIR, a Python wrapper for IgBLAST v1.9. Reads with weak V/J assignments (E-value above 1e-6), missing CDR3, stop codons, out-of-frame junctions, or ambiguous translated residues were removed. V3J clonotypes were defined as sequences sharing an identical inferred V gene, J gene, and CDR3 amino acid sequence. To compute the percentage overlap between repertoires, the number of shared unique clonotypes was divided by the size of the smaller repertoire. Repertoire richness was assessed with RTK rarefaction, the Chao1 estimator, and Recon v2.1 estimates of unobserved clonotypes. For all TCRbeta clonotypes obtained by the gDNA method from several donors, generation probabilities were computed with OLGA. What TCRdb holds here is the immuneACCESS table cut down to in-frame rearrangements. Part of the clones is not present; checked against another copy, under half of the missing clones reflect an unresolved V gene, and the others are unexplained. V, J and clone size are those of that table, while D and trimming were read from the DNA. The sample has roughly 1,500,000 clones on record, 98% of them singletons. Together, the top ten hold approximately 0.45% of the sample.

CDR1 and CDR2 are read off the germline V gene as SGHTA and FQGNSA. The CDR3, cysteine through phenylalanine, is 13 amino acids long. Left in the record is the CDR3 DNA by itself, 39 bases read in frame from the first base. V is clipped by 5 bases and J by 8 bases, and the sequence between their germline boundaries is 15 bases long. Donors were healthy HIV-negative adults with no recently reported acute infections or vaccinations. Every donor was a Caucasian adult living in Nashville, Tennessee, USA. CD4+ T cells were enriched by magnetic negative selection; naive cells were then positively selected on CD45RA, and the negative fraction formed the memory subset. Blood was collected by leukapheresis, and PBMCs were isolated by Ficoll-Histopaque density gradient centrifugation and then cryopreserved in liquid nitrogen vapor phase. Analytical flow cytometry was used to check the purity and quantity of each magnetically sorted T cell population. Genomic DNA was isolated from every sorted fraction and measured by UV absorbance on a Nanodrop 2000c.

The TCR sequence derives from a man aged 30 to 39 in good health. The chain is made from TRBV7-2 and TRBJ1-2; the D gene cannot be resolved reliably. The sample comprised naive CD4+ T cells sorted from blood. The cell subset or site label for this specimen denotes: CD45RA+ positively selected. Read as DNA, the sequence is TGTGCCAGCAGCCGAATGGTCGGACGAGGCTACACCTTC. Its translation is CASSRMVGRGYTF.